The clone carrying this TCR beta chain was observed once. Antigen: not known. The sample is drawn from a study of cytomegalovirus exposure and HLA in healthy donors. Whole-study findings and limits: In a later analysis, common viral pathogens appeared linked to several of the most significant clusters. Three CMV-associated chains proved CMV antigen-specific in vitro. An analysis that was carried out later associated 17,000 or so TCR beta sequences with HLA alleles at 0.05 false discovery rate. In an earlier analysis, about 87% or about 30%: the productive usage of most TCR beta V segments.

Use of 60 Vbeta and 13 Jbeta primers characterized the PCR. The assay was immunoSEQ multiplex PCR, and TCRdb's table has in-frame clones only and misses some. The repertoire holds fewer than 200,000 clones, around 80% seen once, with over 1.1% in the top ten. The CDR3 runs to 19 residues. The germline CDR1 and CDR2 sequences are SEHNR and FQNEAQ (reference sequence). The V and J ends lost 4 bases and 2 bases, in that order; junction bases with no gene match: 10. The J gene is TRBJ2-1, the V gene TRBV7-9; TRBD2 agrees at 14 bases. Sequenced material: PBMCs. The clonotype originates from a man aged 18 to 29 in good health and CMV-seronegative. The CDR3 bases are TGTGCCAGCAGCTCCCCGTCGGGACTAGCGGGAGAAACCTACAATGAGCAGTTCTTC. This encodes CASSSPSGLAGETYNEQFF.